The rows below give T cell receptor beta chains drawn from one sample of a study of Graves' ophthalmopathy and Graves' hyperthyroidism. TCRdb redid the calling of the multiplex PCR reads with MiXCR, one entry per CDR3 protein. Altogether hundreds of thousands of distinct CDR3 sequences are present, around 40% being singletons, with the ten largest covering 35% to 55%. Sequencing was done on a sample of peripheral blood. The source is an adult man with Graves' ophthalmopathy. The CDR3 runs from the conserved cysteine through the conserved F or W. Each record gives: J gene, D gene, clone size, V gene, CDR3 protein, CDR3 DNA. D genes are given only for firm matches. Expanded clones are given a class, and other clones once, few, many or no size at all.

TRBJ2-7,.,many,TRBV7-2,CASSRTRKAYEQYF,TGTGCCAGCAGCCGGACTCGAAAGGCCTACGAGCAGTACTTC
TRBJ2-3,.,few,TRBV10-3,CAISGSGSTDTQYF,TGTGCCATCAGTGGGTCGGGTAGCACAGATACGCAGTATTTT
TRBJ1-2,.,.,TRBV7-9,CASSPSRIQYGYTF,TGTGCCAGCAGCCCTAGTCGGATACAGTATGGCTACACCTTC
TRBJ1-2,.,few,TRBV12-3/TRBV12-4,CASSQGVRIYGYTF,TGTGCCAGCAGTCAAGGGGTTAGGATCTATGGCTACACCTTC
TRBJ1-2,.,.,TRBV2,CASREGTVENGYTF,TGTGCCAGCAGGGAAGGGACGGTGGAAAATGGCTACACCTTC
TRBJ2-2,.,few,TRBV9,CASSKGSGELFF,TGTGCCAGCAGCAAGGGATCCGGGGAGCTGTTTTTT
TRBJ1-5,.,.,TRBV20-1,CSARRDSNQPQHF,TGCAGTGCTAGGCGGGACAGCAATCAGCCCCAGCATTTT
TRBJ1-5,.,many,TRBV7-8,CASSLGSGVGNQPQHF,TGTGCCAGCAGCTTAGGGTCAGGTGTTGGCAATCAGCCCCAGCATTTT
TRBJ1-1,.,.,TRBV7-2,CASGRLAAATEAFF,TGTGCCAGCGGCAGACTAGCGGCAGCCACTGAAGCTTTCTTT
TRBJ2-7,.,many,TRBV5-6,CASSPQEQHEQYF,TGTGCCAGCAGCCCACAGGAGCAACACGAGCAGTACTTC
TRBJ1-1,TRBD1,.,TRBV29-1,CSLGGASTEAFF,TGCAGCTTAGGGGGCGCGAGCACTGAAGCTTTCTTT
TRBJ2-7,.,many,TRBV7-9,CASSITGPFQIGEQYF,TGTGCCAGCAGCATAACAGGGCCCTTCCAGATTGGCGAGCAGTACTTC
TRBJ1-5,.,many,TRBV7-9,CASSYRNQPQHF,TGTGCCAGCAGCTACCGCAATCAGCCCCAGCATTTT
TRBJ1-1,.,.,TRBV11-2,CASGAFWGTNTEAFF,TGTGCCAGCGGCGCCTTTTGGGGAACGAACACTGAAGCTTTCTTT
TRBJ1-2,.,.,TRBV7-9,CASSSVEGYGYTF,TGTGCCAGCAGCTCGGTTGAAGGGTATGGCTACACCTTC
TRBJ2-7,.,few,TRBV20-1,CSAKPVSSYEQYF,TGCAGTGCCAAACCAGTCTCCTCCTACGAGCAGTACTTC
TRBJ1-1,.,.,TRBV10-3,CAISEGGGSKNTEAFF,TGTGCCATCAGTGAAGGGGGAGGGAGCAAGAACACTGAAGCTTTCTTT
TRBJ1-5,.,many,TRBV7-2,CASSLTWGAGHQPQHF,TGTGCCAGCAGCTTGACCTGGGGGGCAGGGCATCAGCCCCAGCATTTT
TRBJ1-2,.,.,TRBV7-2,CASGHSQGVNGYTF,TGTGCCAGCGGCCATTCACAGGGTGTAAATGGCTACACCTTC
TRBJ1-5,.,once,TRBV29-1,CSSQEIGSHQPQHF,TGCAGCAGCCAAGAAATAGGGTCTCATCAGCCCCAGCATTTT
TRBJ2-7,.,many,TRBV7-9,CASSWPGLGEQYF,TGTGCCAGCAGCTGGCCGGGCCTGGGCGAGCAGTACTTC
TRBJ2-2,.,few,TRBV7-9,CASSKDSGTGELFF,TGTGCCAGCAGCAAGGACAGTGGCACCGGGGAGCTGTTTTTT
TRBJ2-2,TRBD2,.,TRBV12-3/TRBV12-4,CASMIGGGTGELFF,TGTGCCAGCATGATAGGCGGGGGGACCGGGGAGCTGTTTTTT
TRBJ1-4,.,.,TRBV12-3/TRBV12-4,CASRGMEDEKLFF,TGTGCCAGCAGGGGGATGGAGGATGAAAAACTGTTTTTT
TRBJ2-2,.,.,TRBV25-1,CASSGGTNTGELFF,TGTGCCAGCAGTGGCGGGACGAACACCGGGGAGCTGTTTTTT
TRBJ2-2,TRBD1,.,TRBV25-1,CASSEGWGTVNTGELFF,TGTGCCAGCAGTGAAGGGTGGGGGACAGTGAACACCGGGGAGCTGTTTTTT
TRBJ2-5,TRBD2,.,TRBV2,CASKREDKETQYF,TGTGCCAGTAAGCGGGAAGACAAAGAGACCCAGTACTTC
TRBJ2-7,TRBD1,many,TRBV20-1,CSARSGTGGHEQYF,TGCAGTGCGAGATCCGGGACAGGGGGACACGAGCAGTACTTC
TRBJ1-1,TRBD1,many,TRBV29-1,CSVGDRLNTEAFF,TGCAGCGTAGGGGACAGGTTGAACACTGAAGCTTTCTTT
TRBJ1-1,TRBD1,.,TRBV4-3,CASSAGTGVEAFF,TGCGCCAGCAGCGCTGGGACAGGGGTTGAAGCTTTCTTT
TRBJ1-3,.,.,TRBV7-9,CASSPLGQGNTIYF,TGTGCCAGCAGCCCCCTAGGGCAGGGAAACACCATATATTTT
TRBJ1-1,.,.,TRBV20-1,CSAPPSTAMSEAFF,TGCAGTGCCCCACCTAGCACAGCGATGTCTGAAGCTTTCTTT
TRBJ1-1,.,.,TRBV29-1,CSANRYTGGTEAFF,TGCAGCGCCAACAGGTACACCGGAGGCACTGAAGCTTTCTTT
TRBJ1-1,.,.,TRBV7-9,CASSLGSGFQPQQVAFF,TGTGCCAGCAGCTTAGGTTCAGGATTCCAGCCCCAGCAGGTGGCTTTCTTT
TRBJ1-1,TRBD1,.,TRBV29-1,CSGRTGVMNTEAFF,TGCAGCGGAAGGACAGGGGTTATGAACACTGAAGCTTTCTTT
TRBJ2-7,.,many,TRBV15,CATSREVQGSYEQYF,TGTGCCACCAGCAGAGAGGTACAGGGAAGCTACGAGCAGTACTTC
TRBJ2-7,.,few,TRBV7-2,CASSSITYEQYF,TGTGCCAGCAGCTCCATAACCTACGAGCAGTACTTC
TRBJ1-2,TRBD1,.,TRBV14,CASSQEGTGLARYGYTF,TGTGCCAGCAGCCAAGAAGGGACAGGCCTTGCCCGCTATGGCTACACCTTC
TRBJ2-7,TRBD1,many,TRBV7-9,CASSPTGYYEQYF,TGTGCCAGCAGTCCGACAGGGTATTACGAGCAGTACTTC
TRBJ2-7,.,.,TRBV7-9,CAGSLKGSNPYEQYF,TGTGCCGGCAGCTTAAAGGGGTCCAACCCCTACGAGCAGTACTTC
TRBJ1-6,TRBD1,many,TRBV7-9,CASSLGDRVYSPLHF,TGTGCCAGCAGCTTAGGGGACAGGGTGTATTCACCCCTCCACTTT
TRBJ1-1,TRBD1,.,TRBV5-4,CASSFGDRADTEAFF,TGTGCCAGCAGTTTCGGGGACAGGGCGGACACTGAAGCTTTCTTT
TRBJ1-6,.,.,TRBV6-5,CASSYSLSSPPLHF,TGTGCCAGCAGTTACTCGCTCAGTTCCCCACCCCTCCACTTT
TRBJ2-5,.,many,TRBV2,CASSVDRGYQETQYF,TGTGCCAGCAGTGTGGATCGGGGGTACCAAGAGACCCAGTACTTC
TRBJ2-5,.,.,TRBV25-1,CASSARDFGTSAETQYF,TGTGCCAGCAGTGCTAGAGATTTCGGGACATCAGCGGAGACCCAGTACTTC
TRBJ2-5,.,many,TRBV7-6,CASSLEAQGQETQYF,TGTGCCAGCAGCTTAGAAGCGCAGGGTCAAGAGACCCAGTACTTC
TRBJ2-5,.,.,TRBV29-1,CSDYRWITGRGPETQYF,TGCAGCGACTACAGGTGGATAACGGGACGGGGGCCGGAGACCCAGTACTTC
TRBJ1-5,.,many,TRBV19,CASSIFRDHQPQHF,TGTGCCAGTAGTATTTTCAGGGACCATCAGCCCCAGCATTTT
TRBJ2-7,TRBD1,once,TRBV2,CASSLPGQGFHEQYF,TGTGCCAGCAGTCTACCGGGACAGGGGTTCCACGAGCAGTACTTC
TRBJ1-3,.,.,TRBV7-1,CASSPATTGPSGNTIYF,TGTGCCAGCAGCCCCGCAACGACAGGCCCCTCTGGAAACACCATATATTTT
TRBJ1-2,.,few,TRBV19,CASMISRDGRESYGYTF,TGTGCCAGTATGATAAGTCGCGACGGCAGGGAGTCCTATGGCTACACCTTC
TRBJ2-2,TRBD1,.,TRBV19,CASSIEQGEWELFF,TGTGCCAGTAGTATTGAACAGGGGGAGTGGGAGCTGTTTTTT
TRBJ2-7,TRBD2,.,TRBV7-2,CASSQVGGTSGYEQYF,TGTGCCAGCAGCCAAGTCGGCGGGACTAGCGGCTACGAGCAGTACTTC
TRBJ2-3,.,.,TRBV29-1,CSVRDWGTSTDTQYF,TGCAGCGTTCGGGACTGGGGAACTAGCACAGATACGCAGTATTTT